Below are 30 T cell receptor beta chains sequenced from a single sample in a study of cytomegalovirus exposure and HLA in healthy donors. Primers included in the PCR were 60 Vbeta and 13 Jbeta primers. Profiling relied on immunoSEQ multiplex PCR, and the TCRdb table lists in-frame clones only, not all of them. The sample yields more than 85,000 clones, roughly 82% seen once. Material: PBMCs. Every receptor here comes from a woman between 18 and 29 years old in good health and CMV-seronegative.

This clone has only one observation. The V and J genes are TRBV5-1 and TRBJ1-1, with D unclear. Germline values: CDR1 SGHRS, CDR2 YFSETQ. Trimming cost V 3 bases and J 0 bases, with 9 bases left between them. CDR3 length: 14 amino acids. The CDR3 here is CASSSQIMNTEAFF. In DNA form, the CDR3 reads TGCGCCAGCAGCTCACAGATCATGAACACTGAAGCTTTCTTT. The whole variable domain, remainder taken from reference TRBV5-1 and TRBJ1-1, is KAGVTQTPRYLIKTRGQQVTLSCSPISGHRSVSWYQQTPGQGLQFLFEYFSETQRNKGNFPGRFSGRQFSNSRSEMNVSTLELGDSALYLCASSSQIMNTEAFFGQGTRLTVV.

This rearrangement joins TRBV28 to TRBJ2-7; TRBD1 matches at 10 bases. Trimming at V came to 7 bases and at J to 9 bases, leaving 6 bases not matched to a gene. CDR1 and CDR2 from the germline V gene are MDHEN and SYDVKM. The CDR3 sequence is 12 residues long. The CDR3: CASTSGQGLQYF. The CDR3 DNA sequence: TGTGCCAGCACCTCGGGACAGGGGTTGCAGTACTTC.

This chain links TRBV13 with TRBJ2-7; TRBD1 might be the D (5 bases). CDR1 and CDR2 (germline): PRHDT, FYEKMQ (reference sequence). V lost 0 bases and J lost 0, with 9 bases in between. The CDR3 extends over 15 amino acids. Written as DNA, the CDR3 is TGTGCCAGCAGCTTAGGGGCAGGGATCTCCTACGAGCAGTACTTC. Protein: CASSLGAGISYEQYF.

This clone has a single count. The chain employs TRBV6-6 and TRBJ2-2, with D tentatively TRBD2 (6 bases). Trimming pared 6 bases from V and 4 bases from J, leaving 15 bases between. This CDR3 contains 15 residues. Germline loops: CDR1 MNHNY, CDR2 SVGAGI (reference sequence). In DNA form, the CDR3 reads TGTGCCAGCAGCCCAAGGGCAGCGGGCACCGGGGAGCTGTTTTTT. This gives the protein CASSPRAAGTGELFF.

CDR3 residues: CASSLGTGANTIYF. In DNA, the CDR3 is TGTGCCAGCAGCCTGGGGACAGGAGCAAACACCATATATTTT. The chain is built from TRBV7-3 and TRBJ1-3; 8 positions match TRBD1. Per the germline V gene, CDR1 is SGHTA and CDR2 is FQGTGA. V shed 5 bases, J shed 6 bases, and the junction held 6 bases outside the gene matches. CDR3 size: 14 residues.

The V gene is TRBV9, the J gene TRBJ2-3; 7 bases fit TRBD2. V dropped 0 bases and J dropped 3; count of bases not matched to a gene: 4. The CDR3 runs 15 residues. Germline V gives CDR1 SGDLS, CDR2 YYNGEE. CDR3 region: CASSVEKRGTDTQYF. The DNA for the CDR3 is TGTGCCAGCAGCGTAGAAAAGCGGGGAACAGATACGCAGTATTTT.

This chain uses TRBV30 with TRBJ2-7; 9 bases line up with TRBD1. Per the germline V gene, CDR1 is GTSNPN and CDR2 is SVGIG (reference sequence). The CDR3 contains 15 residues. Unmatched junction bases numbered 8, after V lost 1 base and J lost 4 bases. This CDR3 is CAWSEYRGLLYEQYF. Written as DNA, the CDR3 is TGTGCCTGGAGTGAATACAGGGGGCTGTTGTACGAGCAGTACTTC.

The CDR3 region is CASSIGATGGYGYTF. The CDR3 DNA sequence: TGTGCCAGTAGTATCGGAGCGACCGGGGGCTATGGCTACACCTTC. This chain uses TRBV19 with TRBJ1-2; D possibly corresponds to TRBD1 (5 bases). The ends were cut back, 3 bases at V and 4 bases at J, with 15 bases in the middle. This CDR3 has 15 residues. Per the germline V gene, CDR1 is LNHDA and CDR2 is SQIVND (reference sequence).

The chain carries TRBV5-1 and TRBJ2-3; 10 bases line up with TRBD2. Germline loops: CDR1 SGHRS, CDR2 YFSETQ. The CDR3 totals 14 residues. V shed 4 bases, J shed 6 bases, and the junction held 5 bases outside the gene matches. The CDR3 sequence: CASSVLAGADTQYF. The CDR3 bases are TGCGCCAGCAGCGTGCTAGCGGGGGCCGATACGCAGTATTTT.

V is TRBV11-2 and J is TRBJ1-2; a weak D match, TRBD1 (6 bases). CDR1 and CDR2 from the germline V gene are SGHAT and FQNNGV. Trimming cost V 1 base and J 4 bases, with 13 bases left between them. The CDR3 length is 15 residues. The CDR3, as DNA: TGTGCCAGCAGCTTAGGATCTGTAGGGGGCTATGGCTACACCTTC. Translated: CASSLGSVGGYGYTF.

This clone was recorded only once. The chain links TRBV6-4 to TRBJ2-7, with 8 bases lining up with TRBD1. The CDR3 spans 15 residues. Losses at the gene ends were 0 bases for V and 2 bases for J; bases not matched to a gene: 3. The germline CDR1 and CDR2 sequences are MRHNA and SNTAGT. The CDR3 here is CASSDSRGLPYEQYF. The CDR3 DNA is TGTGCCAGCAGTGACTCCAGGGGGCTCCCCTACGAGCAGTACTTC.

V and J are TRBV10-3 and TRBJ2-7, with D possibly TRBD1 on 6 matching bases. V shed 6 bases and J shed 5 bases, with 14 bases lying between them. Germline V gives CDR1 ENHRY, CDR2 SYGVKD. The length of the CDR3 is 13 residues. CDR3 nucleotides: TGTGCCATCAGGGAACAGGGTAATGACGAGCAGTACTTC. Amino acids: CAIREQGNDEQYF.

The CDR3 coding sequence is TGTGCCAGCCAGGGTTGGGACAAAAACATTCAGTACTTC. Protein product: CASQGWDKNIQYF. The chain links TRBV28 to TRBJ2-4, with D possibly matching TRBD1 (5 bases). Trimming cost V 8 bases and J 3 bases, with 11 bases left between them. This CDR3 contains 13 residues. Germline V gene lookup returns CDR1 MDHEN and CDR2 SYDVKM.

This clone showed up just once. This chain joins TRBV18 and TRBJ2-1, with a weak D call TRBD2 (5 bases). The V gene lost 3 bases and the J gene lost 3 bases, with 9 bases spanning the gap. The germline gives CDR1 KGHSH, CDR2 LQKENI. CDR3 length: 14 residues. CDR3 sequence: CASSPTRDYNEQFF. Here the CDR3 DNA reads TGTGCCAGCTCACCTACTAGGGACTACAATGAGCAGTTCTTC.

The rearrangement uses TRBV11-2 and TRBJ2-1; 8 bases are shared with TRBD2. CDR1 is SGHAT and CDR2 is FQNNGV in the germline V gene. CDR3 length: 18 residues. V lost 1 base, J lost 3 bases, and 11 bases stayed unmatched. The CDR3 nucleotides read TGTGCCAGCAGCTTAGGCTTCTGGGCTAGCGGGTTCTACAATGAGCAGTTCTTC. Translating gives CASSLGFWASGFYNEQFF.

The rearrangement joins TRBV2 to TRBJ2-5; D is possibly TRBD2 (6 bases). Germline V gene sequence: CDR1 SNHLY, CDR2 FYNNEI. Trimming stripped 6 bases from V and 3 bases from J, with 11 bases between. CDR3 length: 13 amino acids. The CDR3 nucleotides read TGTGCCAGCAGGGCGGGAAGTAAAGAGACCCAGTACTTC. Translating gives CASRAGSKETQYF.

The chain links TRBV7-9 to TRBJ1-5; maybe TRBD1 (5 bases). Germline-derived CDR1 and CDR2 are SEHNR and FQNEAQ (reference sequence). The V end was cut by 1 base, the J end by 0 bases, with 10 bases between. This CDR3 region has 16 residues. The DNA of the CDR3 is TGTGCCAGCAGCTTAGGACAGATCAATAGCAATCAGCCCCAGCATTTT. Protein: CASSLGQINSNQPQHF.

The chain recombines TRBV7-9 with TRBJ2-5, with TRBD2 as a possible D gene (6 bases). This CDR3 is built from 15 residues. V was clipped by 5 bases and J by 5 bases, with 18 bases between them. Germline V gene lookup returns CDR1 SEHNR and CDR2 FQNEAQ (reference sequence). The CDR3 sequence: CASSPRAGRGETQYF. CDR3 sequence (DNA): TGTGCCAGCAGCCCACGGGCAGGGCGGGGTGAGACCCAGTACTTC.

The V call is TRBV10-3, the J call TRBJ2-3, with D maybe TRBD1 (6 bases). Germline lookup yields CDR1 ENHRY and CDR2 SYGVKD. The CDR3 runs 14 residues. V was shortened by 2 bases and J by 1 base, with 7 bases between the two germline ends. The CDR3 coding sequence is TGTGCCATCAGTGAGCAGGGGCGCACAGATACGCAGTATTTT. It specifies CAISEQGRTDTQYF.

The J gene is TRBJ2-7, the V gene TRBV27; D ambiguous. In germline, CDR1 is MNHEY, CDR2 SMNVEV (reference sequence). V was cut by 2 bases and J by 0 bases, with 8 bases left in between. This CDR3 spans 14 amino acids. The DNA for the CDR3 is TGTGCCAGCAGTTTACTAATGAGCTCCTACGAGCAGTACTTC. Protein: CASSLLMSSYEQYF.

This clone was recorded once. The chain's CDR3 is CASSHSPWRARVNTEAFF. DNA for the CDR3: TGTGCCAGCAGCCACTCCCCTTGGCGGGCCCGAGTGAACACTGAAGCTTTCTTT. The rearrangement joins TRBV14 to TRBJ1-1; D remains ambiguous. CDR1 and CDR2 from the germline V gene are SGHDN and FVKESK. Trimming took off 3 bases at V and 0 bases at J, with 20 bases between the two ends. This CDR3 is 18 amino acids long.

This chain joins TRBV11-3 and TRBJ2-1, with D perhaps matching TRBD1 (5 bases). The V gene's germline CDR1 is SGHNT and CDR2 YENEEA. With 5 bases removed from V and 1 base from J, the gap between germline ends came to 21 bases. This CDR3 has 18 amino acids. The CDR3 region is CASSPVGLIRISYNEQFF. Here the CDR3 DNA reads TGTGCCAGCAGCCCCGTGGGGCTAATTCGTATTTCCTACAATGAGCAGTTCTTC.

This clone was found a few times. The junction shows a germline mismatch at one end, possibly a read error. The rearrangement joins TRBV7-9 to TRBJ2-5; possibly TRBD2 for D (5 bases). The CDR3 has 12 residues. The germline V gene has CDR1 SEHNR and CDR2 FQNEAQ (reference sequence). The CDR3 sequence is CSSGPHVETQYF. CDR3 DNA: TGTTCCAGCGGCCCCCACGTGGAGACCCAGTACTTC.

The chain employs TRBV11-1 and TRBJ2-1; D is ambiguous. Germline values: CDR1 SGHAT, CDR2 FQDESV (reference sequence). CDR3 length equals 15 residues. V shed 1 base and J shed 0 bases, with 7 bases lying between them. CDR3 sequence (DNA): TGTGCCAGCAGCTTAGTAATAGCCTCCTACAATGAGCAGTTCTTC. It yields the protein CASSLVIASYNEQFF.

This chain uses TRBV15 with TRBJ1-2, with TRBD1 matching 7 bases. The junction had 8 bases not matched to a gene; V was cut back by 3 bases and J by 7 bases. Germline V gene sequence: CDR1 LNHNV, CDR2 YYDKDF (reference sequence). The CDR3 consists of 14 residues. Written as DNA, the CDR3 is TGTGCCACCAGCAGGGAACAGGGGCTCGGTGGCTACACCTTC. Its protein product is CATSREQGLGGYTF.

Here the CDR3 DNA reads TGTGCCAGCAGCTTAAGAGCCCCGTCTAGCGGGAGCTACGAGCAGTACTTC. Its protein is CASSLRAPSSGSYEQYF. The chain uses TRBV7-2 and TRBJ2-7; TRBD2 agrees at 10 bases. The CDR3 spans 17 residues. V trimming: 2 bases; J trimming: 3 bases; junction bases outside the gene matches: 10. Germline V gene lookup returns CDR1 SGHTA and CDR2 FQGNSA.

V is TRBV7-9 and J is TRBJ2-5, with D possibly being TRBD1 (5 bases). Germline lookup yields CDR1 SEHNR and CDR2 FQNEAQ (reference sequence). Trimming left V 2 bases short and J 2 bases short, with 12 bases between. The CDR3 runs 15 residues. Here the CDR3 DNA reads TGTGCCAGCAGCTTATTGATCGCAGGGCAAGAGACCCAGTACTTC. Protein sequence: CASSLLIAGQETQYF.

V and J are TRBV2 and TRBJ1-4; no clear D gene. V was cut by 9 bases and J by 8 bases, with 16 bases left in between. CDR1 SNHLY and CDR2 FYNNEI come from the germline V gene. CDR3 size: 13 residues. This chain's CDR3 is CASLYFSSEKLFF. DNA of the CDR3: TGTGCCAGTCTCTACTTTTCATCCGAAAAACTGTTTTTT.

Only a few counts were recorded for this clone. The gene calls are TRBV4-1 and TRBJ1-1; D call uncertain. The CDR3 has 17 amino acids. The V end was cut by 0 bases, the J end by 1 base, with 15 bases between. CDR1 and CDR2 from the germline V gene are MGHRA and YSYEKL. This chain's CDR3 is CASSQEDIRLKNTEAFF. As DNA, the CDR3 is TGCGCCAGCAGCCAAGAAGACATCCGGTTGAAGAACACTGAAGCTTTCTTT.

DNA for the CDR3: TGCGCCAGCAGCTTGGAGTCGGGATTAGCCAAAAACATTCAGTACTTC. It is translated as CASSLESGLAKNIQYF. This rearrangement joins TRBV5-1 to TRBJ2-4, with D perhaps TRBD2 (5 bases). Trimming stripped 0 bases from V and 0 bases from J, with 10 bases between. CDR1 is SGHRS and CDR2 is YFSETQ in the germline V gene. This CDR3 is built from 16 residues. Supplemented by reference TRBV5-1 and TRBJ2-4, the full variable domain reads KAGVTQTPRYLIKTRGQQVTLSCSPISGHRSVSWYQQTPGQGLQFLFEYFSETQRNKGNFPGRFSGRQFSNSRSEMNVSTLELGDSALYLCASSLESGLAKNIQYFGAGTRLSVL.